This TCR beta chain was captured by sequencing in a study of T cells in Graves' hyperthyroidism and ophthalmopathy. Study-wide results and caveats: Ophthalmopathy got predicted by the model a median around 6.8 months before its onset. Researchers found most expanded thyroid clonotypes above 0.001 in blood as well.

Disease duration under 2 months; hyperthyroidism patients were aged 18 to 65. The study excluded patients with uncontrolled infection, other autoimmune disease, pregnancy or lactation. About this clonotype: Its specificity is unknown.

Germline trimming cut 6 bases from V and 8 bases from J; bases unmatched to any gene: 11. This CDR3 has 13 amino acids. Looked up from germline, CDR1 is SQVTM and CDR2 is ANQGSEA. Amplification of TCR beta CDR3 regions was performed using RNA transcripts as template. The HTBI primer set was used in a first-round RT-PCR of the TCR CDR3. TCRdb used MiXCR to reprocess the multiplex PCR reads, holding one entry per CDR3 protein. The data hold some 440,000 distinct CDR3 sequences, with about a sixth observed a single time. The sequence came from a woman aged 18-29 years with Graves' hyperthyroidism. The chain links TRBV29-1 to TRBJ1-2, with 8 positions matching TRBD1. The sequenced sample was blood. In nucleotides, the CDR3 is TGCAGCGTCACGTCGGACAGGGTCTGGGGCTACACCTTC. The encoded protein is CSVTSDRVWGYTF.